This section outlines one TCR beta chain sequence together with its context. Its cognate antigen is unknown. TCRdb's table, derived via immunoSEQ multiplex PCR, lists solely in-frame clones and lacks some. The sample has approximately 330,000 clones, more than 60% seen once. The data were obtained in a study of shared clonotypes between healthy human individuals. The V end was cut by 4 bases, the J end by 1 base, with 19 bases between. The CDR3 spans 17 residues. In germline, CDR1 is SGHRS, CDR2 YFSETQ. Whole-study results and caveats: Sharing across several donors was seen in around 5% of naive CD4 clonotypes.

Donors were healthy HIV-negative adults without recent acute infections or vaccinations. The TCR sequence derives from a young man in good health. Sequenced material: memory CD4+ T cells sorted from blood. Indicated subset: CD45RA-negative fraction. This sequence joins TRBV5-1 and TRBJ2-3, with a tentative D call TRBD2 (5 bases). CDR3 sequence (DNA): TGCGCCAGCAGCAGCACCGGACTGGCCCTCGGCACAGATACGCAGTATTTT. It codes for CASSSTGLALGTDTQYF.